These 25 T cell receptor beta chains came from one sample sequenced in a study of blood T cell repertoires in COVID-19. The repertoire was sequenced with immunoSEQ multiplex PCR; TCRdb's copy has only in-frame clones and lacks some. The repertoire consists of hundreds of thousands of clones, with less than 85% occurring once and the leading ten covering under 2%. The specimen was PBMCs or T cells enriched from blood (not recorded which). The receptors come from a woman under 40 who had been exposed to COVID-19.

This clone was seen more than once but under ten times. The chain uses TRBV7-9 and TRBJ1-5, with 12 bases aligning to TRBD1. The CDR3 runs to 14 residues. V dropped 8 bases and J dropped 7; count of bases not matched to a gene: 6. Germline CDR1 is SEHNR and CDR2 is FQNEAQ (reference sequence). This CDR3 reads CASGGTGGGQPQHF. CDR3 in DNA: TGTGCCAGCGGGGGGACAGGGGGCGGGCAGCCCCAGCATTTT.

This sequence joins TRBV5-5 and TRBJ2-1; 11 nucleotides align to TRBD1. After removal of 4 bases from V and 7 bases from J, the junction contained 13 bases not matched to a gene. The germline gives CDR1 SGHKS, CDR2 YYEKEE (reference sequence). The CDR3 totals 17 residues. The CDR3: CASSPVSGTGGVNEQFF. The CDR3 bases are TGTGCCAGCAGCCCGGTCTCCGGGACAGGGGGAGTGAATGAGCAGTTCTTC.

This chain connects TRBV27 to TRBJ1-2, with TRBD1 matching over 7 bases. V dropped 5 bases and J dropped 1; count of bases not matched to a gene: 7. This CDR3 comprises 15 residues. Germline CDR1 reads MNHEY; CDR2 reads SMNVEV (reference sequence). The CDR3 protein is CASSPGQEVNYGYTF. Here the CDR3 DNA reads TGTGCCAGCAGTCCCGGACAGGAGGTTAACTATGGCTACACCTTC.

The CDR3 here is CASSPLGQGGVTEQYF. CDR3 DNA sequence: TGTGCCAGCAGCCCCCTGGGACAGGGGGGCGTAACCGAGCAGTACTTC. The V gene is TRBV7-9, the J gene TRBJ2-7; 11 bases align to TRBD1. V lost 5 bases, J lost 6 bases, and 12 bases stayed unmatched. There are 16 residues in the CDR3. The germline gives CDR1 SEHNR, CDR2 FQNEAQ (reference sequence).

The chain joins TRBV7-2 to TRBJ2-1, with TRBD1 identical over 7 bases. Germline CDR1 SGHTA, CDR2 FQGNSA. The trim removed 2 bases at V and 10 bases at J, leaving 17 bases unmatched. The CDR3 covers 17 residues. The CDR3 coding sequence is TGTGCCAGCAGCTTATCCCCCGGGACAGCCGGTATAGGGGAGCAGTTCTTC. Amino acids: CASSLSPGTAGIGEQFF.

The rearrangement uses TRBV5-1 and TRBJ2-6, with 10 bases fitting TRBD1. The junction had 6 bases not matched to a gene; V was cut back by 0 bases and J by 0 bases. The CDR3 length is 19 residues. Germline CDR1 and CDR2: SGHRS and YFSETQ. CDR3 DNA sequence: TGCGCCAGCAGCTTGGAGGGGGACAGGGGATTCTCTGGGGCCAACGTCCTGACTTTC. This codes for CASSLEGDRGFSGANVLTF.

The chain employs TRBV24-1 and TRBJ2-3; perhaps TRBD2 as D (6 bases). This CDR3 comprises 17 residues. The V end lost 0 bases, the J end lost 2 bases, and 14 bases lay between the germline ends. The germline gives CDR1 KGHDR, CDR2 SFDVKD. CDR3 protein: CATSDLGGAGLTDTQYF. CDR3 nucleotides: TGTGCCACCAGTGATTTGGGCGGGGCAGGCCTCACAGATACGCAGTATTTT.

The chain is built from TRBV21-1 and TRBJ1-1; the D call in the table, TRBD1, was not verified against the DNA. TRBV21-1 is deemed a pseudogene. The CDR3 extends over 13 amino acids. The CDR3 is CASRGLRNTEAFF. CDR3 sequence (DNA): TGTGCCAGCAGGGGGCTGAGGAACACTGAAGCTTTCTTT.

The chain uses TRBV20-1 and TRBJ1-5, with 7 bases that match TRBD1. J lost 0 bases, V lost 3 bases, and 5 bases had no gene match. Germline-derived CDR1 and CDR2 are DFQATT and SNEGSKA (reference sequence). The CDR3 is made up of 15 amino acids. CDR3 protein: CSASPRGYSNQPQHF. The CDR3 region has the DNA TGCAGTGCTAGTCCCAGGGGGTATAGCAATCAGCCCCAGCATTTT.

The chain is built from TRBV7-2 and TRBJ2-7; possible D gene TRBD2, 5 bases. Trimming left V 5 bases short and J 7 bases short, with 18 bases between. This CDR3 spans 14 amino acids. Germline V gene sequence: CDR1 SGHTA, CDR2 FQGNSA. Here the CDR3 DNA reads TGTGCCAGCAGCACCCGGGGAATATCGGGTGAGCAGTACTTC. Translation gives CASSTRGISGEQYF.

J is TRBJ1-5 and V is TRBV6-2 or TRBV6-3, with D perhaps TRBD1 (5 bases). This CDR3 has 14 residues. From germline, CDR1 is MNHEY and CDR2 SVGEGT. V was trimmed by 5 bases and J by 5 bases, leaving 13 bases between them. The CDR3 bases are TGTGCCAGCAGTGGGGCTCTTGCGGATCAGCCCCAGCATTTT. This encodes CASSGALADQPQHF.

A single count supports this clone. V usage is TRBV2 and J usage is TRBJ2-7; TRBD2 is a possible D gene (5 bases). This CDR3 comprises 14 residues. Trimming removed 3 bases from V and 5 bases from J, with 14 bases in between. Germline-derived CDR1 and CDR2 are SNHLY and FYNNEI. The DNA for the CDR3 is TGTGCCAGCAGTGAGTATGCTAGCCCCCACGAGCAGTACTTC. This codes for CASSEYASPHEQYF.

V gene TRBV5-1 combines with J gene TRBJ1-1; weak D call: TRBD1 (5 bases). The V and J ends lost 5 bases and 5 bases respectively, with 13 bases between them. Germline loops: CDR1 SGHRS, CDR2 YFSETQ. CDR3 length equals 13 residues. The CDR3 reads CASRDAGWTEAFF. As DNA, the CDR3 is TGCGCCAGCAGGGATGCAGGGTGGACTGAAGCTTTCTTT.

This clone has just a few counts. The chain carries TRBV6-5 and TRBJ2-7, with 8 bases that match TRBD2. V lost 9 bases to trimming and J lost 4 bases; unmatched junction nucleotides: 11. Germline-derived CDR1 and CDR2 are MNHEY and SVGAGI. The CDR3 extends over 14 amino acids. CDR3 sequence reads: CASAWGAGAYEQYF. CDR3 bases: TGTGCCAGTGCCTGGGGAGCGGGGGCTTACGAGCAGTACTTC.

The J gene is TRBJ1-2, the V gene TRBV28; D uncertain. The V gene's germline CDR1 is MDHEN and CDR2 SYDVKM. The CDR3 sequence is 15 residues long. Trimming took 5 bases from V and 2 from J, leaving 15 bases between them. DNA of the CDR3: TGTGCCAGCAGTCTGCGACGGGGTTCCAACTATGGCTACACCTTC. It specifies CASSLRRGSNYGYTF.

This chain uses TRBV3-1 (or the pseudogene TRBV3-2) with TRBJ2-2; TRBD1 aligns across 11 bases. The junction had 4 bases not matched to a gene; V was cut back by 6 bases and J by 7 bases. The CDR3 sequence is 14 residues long. The germline CDR1 and CDR2 sequences are LGHDT and YNNKEL (reference sequence). The CDR3 protein is CASSRTGGIGELFF. The CDR3 nucleotides are TGTGCCAGCAGTCGGACAGGGGGCATCGGGGAGCTGTTTTTT.

V is TRBV7-2 and J is TRBJ2-3, with no clear D. The CDR3 length is 14 residues. Trimming pared 2 bases from V and 6 bases from J, leaving 12 bases between. CDR1 is SGHTA, CDR2 FQGNSA, per germline. The CDR3 loop reads CASSLPNRVDTQYF. The CDR3 nucleotides are TGTGCCAGCAGCTTACCGAATAGAGTGGATACGCAGTATTTT.

The chain links TRBV30 to TRBJ1-5; the D gene is possibly TRBD1 (5 bases). CDR1 is GTSNPN and CDR2 is SVGIG in the germline V gene (reference sequence). The CDR3 extends over 13 amino acids. V lost 1 base and J 4 bases, leaving 8 bases between the germline ends. CDR3 nucleotide sequence: TGTGCCTGGAGTGGGAGGGGTAATCAGCCCCAGCATTTT. It yields the protein CAWSGRGNQPQHF.

The CDR3 DNA reads as TGTGCCAGTAGTAGGAACTACCTGGCGGTCGACGAGCAGTACTTC. Amino acid sequence: CASSRNYLAVDEQYF. V is TRBV6-2 or TRBV6-3 and J is TRBJ2-7; no reliable D call. V was cut by 9 bases and J by 5 bases, with 23 bases left in between. In germline, CDR1 is MNHEY, CDR2 SVGEGT. The length of the CDR3 is 15 residues.

This chain connects TRBV19 to TRBJ2-7; 11 bases align to TRBD2. Germline loops: CDR1 LNHDA, CDR2 SQIVND (reference sequence). The CDR3 length is 16 residues. V was pared by 4 bases and J by 0 bases, with 5 bases of the junction left unmatched. The chain's CDR3 is CASSRTTSGSSYEQYF. The CDR3 DNA is TGTGCCAGTAGTAGAACCACTAGCGGGAGCTCCTACGAGCAGTACTTC.

CDR3 in DNA: TGTGCCAGCAGAACCGGGACAGACACAATTGCCCTTAACTATGGCTACACCTTC. This translates into CASRTGTDTIALNYGYTF. This chain joins TRBV5-6 and TRBJ1-2; 7 bases fit TRBD1. Trimming took 5 bases from V and 1 from J; bases not matched to a gene: 17. This CDR3 is built from 18 residues. CDR1 and CDR2 from the germline V gene are SGHDT and YYEEEE.

The chain links TRBV11-1 to TRBJ2-5, with TRBD2 identical over 10 bases. The V segment lost 5 bases and the J segment 2 bases; nucleotides outside the gene matches: 8. The CDR3 runs to 16 residues. CDR1 SGHAT and CDR2 FQDESV come from the germline V gene (reference sequence). In nucleotides, the CDR3 is TGTGCCAGCAGCGAGCCTAGCGGGAGACTACAAGAGACCCAGTACTTC. Protein sequence: CASSEPSGRLQETQYF.

The chain combines TRBV7-3 with TRBJ2-6; the D gene is possibly TRBD2 (5 bases). The CDR3 runs 15 residues. Germline V gives CDR1 SGHTA, CDR2 FQGTGA. V was cut by 4 bases and J by 2 bases, with 9 bases left in between. CDR3 region: CASSSEAPGANVLTF. The CDR3 DNA sequence: TGTGCCAGCAGCTCGGAGGCGCCTGGGGCCAACGTCCTGACTTTC. The full variable domain, in which reference TRBV7-3 and TRBJ2-6 provide the parts outside the CDR3, is GAGVSQTPSNKVTEKGKYVELRCDPISGHTALYWYRQSLGQGPEFLIYFQGTGAADDSGLPNDRFFAVRPEGSVSTLKIQRTERGDSAVYLCASSSEAPGANVLTFGAGSRLTVL.

The V call is TRBV19, the J call TRBJ2-2, with D perhaps TRBD2 (7 bases). Trimming cost V 6 bases and J 0 bases, with 17 bases left between them. There are 17 residues in the CDR3. Germline CDR1 LNHDA, CDR2 SQIVND (reference sequence). The CDR3 region is CASSPIRGASNTGELFF. The DNA for the CDR3 is TGTGCCAGTAGCCCGATTCGGGGGGCCTCGAACACCGGGGAGCTGTTTTTT.

The CDR3, as DNA: TGTGCCAGCAGCTTAAATCATGGTAGCGGGAGTAAGAATGAGCAGTTCTTC. As protein: CASSLNHGSGSKNEQFF. The chain joins TRBV7-9 to TRBJ2-1, with 9 bases identical to TRBD2. The CDR3 contains 17 residues. V was pared by 2 bases and J by 7 bases, with 12 bases of the junction left unmatched. Per germline, CDR1 SEHNR and CDR2 FQNEAQ (reference sequence).